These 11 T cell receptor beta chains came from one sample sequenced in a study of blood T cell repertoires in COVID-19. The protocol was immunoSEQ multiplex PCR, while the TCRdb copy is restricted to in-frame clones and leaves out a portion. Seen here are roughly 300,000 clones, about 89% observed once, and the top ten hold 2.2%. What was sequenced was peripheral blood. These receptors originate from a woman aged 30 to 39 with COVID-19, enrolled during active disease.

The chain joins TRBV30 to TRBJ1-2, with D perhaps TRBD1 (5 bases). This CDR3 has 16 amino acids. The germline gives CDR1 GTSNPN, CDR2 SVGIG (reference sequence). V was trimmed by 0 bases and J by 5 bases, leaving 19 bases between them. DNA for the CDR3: TGTGCCTGGAGTGTACTGAGACAGCAATCTTTATATGGCTACACCTTC. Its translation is CAWSVLRQQSLYGYTF.

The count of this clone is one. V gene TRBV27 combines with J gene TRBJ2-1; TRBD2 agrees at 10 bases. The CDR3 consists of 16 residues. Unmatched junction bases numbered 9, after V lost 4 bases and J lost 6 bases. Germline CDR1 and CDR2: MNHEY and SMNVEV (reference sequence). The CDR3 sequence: CASSSRLAGQLNEQFF. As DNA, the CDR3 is TGTGCCAGCAGTTCCAGACTAGCGGGTCAACTCAATGAGCAGTTCTTC.

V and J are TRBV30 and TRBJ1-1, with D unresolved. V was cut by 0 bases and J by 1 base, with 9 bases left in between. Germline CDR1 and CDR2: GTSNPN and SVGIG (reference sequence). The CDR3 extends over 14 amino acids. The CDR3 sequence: CAWSVLGGNTEAFF. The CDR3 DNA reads TGTGCCTGGAGTGTACTGGGAGGGAACACTGAAGCTTTCTTT. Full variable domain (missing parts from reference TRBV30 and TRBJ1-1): SQTIHQWPATLVQPVGSPLSLECTVEGTSNPNLYWYRQAAGRGLQLLFYSVGIGQISSEVPQNLSASRPQDRQFILSSKKLLLSDSGFYLCAWSVLGGNTEAFFGQGTRLTVV.

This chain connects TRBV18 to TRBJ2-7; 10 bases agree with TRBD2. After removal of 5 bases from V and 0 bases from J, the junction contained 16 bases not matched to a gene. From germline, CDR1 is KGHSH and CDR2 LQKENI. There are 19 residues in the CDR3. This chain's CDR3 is CASSSINTGTSATSYEQYF. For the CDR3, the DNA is TGTGCCAGCTCATCGATTAATACGGGGACTAGCGCAACCTCCTACGAGCAGTACTTC.

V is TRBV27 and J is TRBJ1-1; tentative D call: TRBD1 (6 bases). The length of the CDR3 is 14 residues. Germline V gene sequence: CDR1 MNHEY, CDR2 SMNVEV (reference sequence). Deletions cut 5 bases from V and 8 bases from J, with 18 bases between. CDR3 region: CASSLQREGVEAFF. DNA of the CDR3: TGTGCCAGCAGTCTACAGAGAGAGGGGGTGGAAGCTTTCTTT.

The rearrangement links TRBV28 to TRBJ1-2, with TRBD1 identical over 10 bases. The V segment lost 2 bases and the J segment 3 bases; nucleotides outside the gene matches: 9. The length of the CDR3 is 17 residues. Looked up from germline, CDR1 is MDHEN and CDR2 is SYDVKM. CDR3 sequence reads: CASSLGTGVRMDYGYTF. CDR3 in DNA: TGTGCCAGCAGTTTAGGGACAGGGGTAAGGATGGACTATGGCTACACCTTC.

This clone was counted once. The CDR3 loop is CASSLGRVNYGYTF. The CDR3 DNA reads TGTGCCAGCAGTTTGGGCAGGGTAAACTATGGCTACACCTTC. The chain recombines TRBV28 with TRBJ1-2, with D maybe TRBD1 (5 bases). Germline CDR1 MDHEN, CDR2 SYDVKM. The CDR3 totals 14 residues. With 3 bases removed from V and 2 bases from J, the gap between germline ends came to 10 bases.

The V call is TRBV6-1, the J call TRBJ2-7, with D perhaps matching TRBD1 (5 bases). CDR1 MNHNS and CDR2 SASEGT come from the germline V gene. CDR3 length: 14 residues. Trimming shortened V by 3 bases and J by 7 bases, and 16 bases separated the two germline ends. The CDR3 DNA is TGTGCCAGCAGTGATTGGACACCTTATAAGGAGCAGTACTTC. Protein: CASSDWTPYKEQYF.

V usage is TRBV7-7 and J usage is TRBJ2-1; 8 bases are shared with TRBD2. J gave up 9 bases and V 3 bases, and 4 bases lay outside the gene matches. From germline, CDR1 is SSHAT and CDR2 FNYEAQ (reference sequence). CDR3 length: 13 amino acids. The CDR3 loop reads CASSLTSVSEQFF. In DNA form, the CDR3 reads TGTGCCAGCAGCTTGACTAGCGTTAGTGAGCAGTTCTTC.

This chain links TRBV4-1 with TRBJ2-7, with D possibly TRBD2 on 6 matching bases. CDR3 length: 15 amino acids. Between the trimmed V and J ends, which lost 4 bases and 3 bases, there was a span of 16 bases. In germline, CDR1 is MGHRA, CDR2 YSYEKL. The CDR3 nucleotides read TGCGCCAGCAGCCTGAGTCCGGGACTGCTCTACGAGCAGTACTTC. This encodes CASSLSPGLLYEQYF.

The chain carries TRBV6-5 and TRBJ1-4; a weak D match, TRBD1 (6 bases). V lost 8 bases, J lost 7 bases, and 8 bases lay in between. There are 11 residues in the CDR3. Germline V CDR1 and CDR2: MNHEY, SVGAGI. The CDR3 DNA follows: TGTGCCAGCGGACAGAGTGAAAAACTGTTTTTT. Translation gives CASGQSEKLFF.